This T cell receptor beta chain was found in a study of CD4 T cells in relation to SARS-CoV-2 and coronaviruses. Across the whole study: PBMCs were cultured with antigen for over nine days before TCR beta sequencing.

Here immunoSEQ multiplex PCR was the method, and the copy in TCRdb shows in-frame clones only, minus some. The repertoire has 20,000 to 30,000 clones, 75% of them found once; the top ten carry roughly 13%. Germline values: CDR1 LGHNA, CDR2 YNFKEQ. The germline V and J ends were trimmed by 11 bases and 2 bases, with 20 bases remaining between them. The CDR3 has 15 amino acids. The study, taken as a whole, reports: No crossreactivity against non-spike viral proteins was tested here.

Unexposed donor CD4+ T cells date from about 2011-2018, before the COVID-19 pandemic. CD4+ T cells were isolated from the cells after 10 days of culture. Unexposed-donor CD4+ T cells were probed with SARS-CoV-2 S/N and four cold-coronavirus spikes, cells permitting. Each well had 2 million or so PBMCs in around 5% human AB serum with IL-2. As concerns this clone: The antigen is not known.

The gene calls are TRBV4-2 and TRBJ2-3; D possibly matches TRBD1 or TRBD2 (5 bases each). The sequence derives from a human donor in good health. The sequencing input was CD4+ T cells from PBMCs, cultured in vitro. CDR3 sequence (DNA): TGTGCCCTTACTCCAGGGAGTAGTAACACAGATACGCAGTATTTT. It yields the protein CALTPGSSNTDTQYF.